This TCR beta chain was recovered during a study of blood T cell repertoires in COVID-19. Whole-study context: The United States, Italy and Spain were the sources of the acute and convalescent COVID-19 samples. PBMCs, B-cell-depleted T cells, or T cells were the source of the cDNA or gDNA that made up the material.

The length of the CDR3 is 15 residues. V lost 7 bases to trimming and J lost 2 bases; unmatched junction nucleotides: 8. Germline V CDR1 and CDR2: SGDLS, YYNGEE. In the authors' workflow: Reference gene primer amplification gave nucleated cell count estimates. TCRdb keeps only in-frame clones here, not all; method: immunoSEQ multiplex PCR. That table gives V, J and clone size, and the DNA gave D and trimming. The sample yields roughly 260,000 clones, about 87% seen once. Sequencing used peripheral blood. The receptor was derived from a man between 60 and 75 years old who had recovered from COVID-19. The chain carries TRBV9 and TRBJ1-4; 7 bases fit TRBD1. The CDR3 DNA reads as TGTGCCAGCTCTAAAAAGACAGGGACTAATGAAAAACTGTTTTTT. Protein product: CASSKKTGTNEKLFF.